The 9 T cell receptor beta chains in this list originate from one sample, sequenced in a study of cytotoxic CD8 clonotypes in ibrutinib-treated CLL. The protocol was immunoSEQ multiplex PCR, while the TCRdb copy is restricted to in-frame clones and leaves out a portion. The data hold about 23,000 clones, with approximately 68% observed a single time. The source material was PBMCs, sampled after 24 months of ibrutinib treatment. The receptors originated from a human donor with chronic lymphocytic leukemia.

CDR3 DNA: TGTGCCAGCAGCCTGACAGGGGCGGCGGACGAGCAGTACTTC. It specifies CASSLTGAADEQYF. The V and J genes are TRBV9 and TRBJ2-7; 8 positions match TRBD1. The ends lost 4 bases at V and 5 bases at J; junction bases unmatched: 8. This CDR3 has 14 amino acids. Germline CDR1 SGDLS, CDR2 YYNGEE.

V is TRBV4-1 and J is TRBJ2-5; 9 positions agree with TRBD2. Gene TRBJ2-7 matches the end of the DNA better, so the J call may be wrong. The CDR3 is 16 residues long. From germline, CDR1 is MGHRA and CDR2 YSYEKL. CDR3 DNA: TGCGCCAGCAGCCAAGCGGCGGGGGGGCCGGTATCCGAGCAGTACTTC. Its translation: CASSQAAGGPVSEQYF.

This sequence joins TRBV10-3 and TRBJ2-2, with 7 bases that match TRBD1. The CDR3 extends over 17 amino acids. V gave up 4 bases and J gave up 4 bases; unmatched junction bases: 12. Germline CDR1 ENHRY, CDR2 SYGVKD. In DNA, the CDR3 is TGTGCCATCAGTGCTCAGAGCAGGGACAGATCCACCGGGGAGCTGTTTTTT. This encodes CAISAQSRDRSTGELFF.

J is TRBJ1-2 and V is TRBV7-9; 8 bases line up with TRBD1. CDR1 SEHNR and CDR2 FQNEAQ come from the germline V gene (reference sequence). CDR3 length: 16 amino acids. V was pared by 6 bases and J by 6 bases, with 15 bases of the junction left unmatched. The CDR3, as DNA: TGTGCCAGCAGATCCGGGACAGGCGTTCTAGTTGATGGCTACACCTTC. Translating gives CASRSGTGVLVDGYTF.

This chain links TRBV5-6 with TRBJ2-3; 9 bases are shared with TRBD2. V gave up 1 base and J gave up 1 base; unmatched junction bases: 1. The CDR3 has 15 residues. CDR1 is SGHDT, CDR2 YYEEEE, per germline. Written as DNA, the CDR3 is TGTGCCAGCAGCTTGCCTAGCGGGGGCACAGATACGCAGTATTTT. This sequence encodes CASSLPSGGTDTQYF.

The V and J genes are TRBV2 and TRBJ1-5, with D unclear. Germline-derived CDR1 and CDR2 are SNHLY and FYNNEI. The germline V and J ends were trimmed by 6 bases and 5 bases, with 11 bases remaining between them. The CDR3 consists of 13 residues. The chain's CDR3 is CASRNSEYQPQHF. The CDR3 region has the DNA TGTGCCAGCAGAAACAGTGAATATCAGCCCCAGCATTTT.

This clone was observed a single time. The genes are TRBV5-4 and TRBJ1-1, with TRBD1 as a possible D gene (5 bases). From germline, CDR1 is SGHNT and CDR2 YYREEE (reference sequence). V was shortened by 6 bases and J by 7 bases, with 13 bases between the two germline ends. CDR3 length: 12 amino acids. The CDR3 coding sequence is TGTGCCAGCATCGGGGGTTCGCGTGAAGCTTTCTTT. Translating gives CASIGGSREAFF.

This clone showed up just a few times. The chain couples TRBV6-6 to TRBJ2-2; tentatively, D is TRBD2 (6 bases). The CDR3 is 13 amino acids. Germline loops: CDR1 MNHNY, CDR2 SVGAGI (reference sequence). V was pared by 6 bases and J by 7 bases, with 12 bases between. The CDR3 region has the DNA TGTGCCAGCAGGCCCGGGGGTAACGGGGAGCTGTTTTTT. Residues: CASRPGGNGELFF.

This sequence joins TRBV18 and TRBJ2-3; 11 bases line up with TRBD2. Germline loops: CDR1 KGHSH, CDR2 LQKENI. This CDR3 comprises 15 residues. Unmatched junction bases numbered 2, after V lost 6 bases and J lost 0 bases. CDR3 residues: CASSLAGGSTDTQYF. The CDR3 DNA follows: TGTGCCAGCTCGCTAGCGGGGGGTAGCACAGATACGCAGTATTTT. Based on the CDR3 plus reference TRBV18 and TRBJ2-3, the full variable domain is NAGVMQNPRHLVRRRGQEARLRCSPMKGHSHVYWYRQLPEEGLKFMVYLQKENIIDESGMPKERFSAEFPKEGPSILRIQQVVRGDSAAYFCASSLAGGSTDTQYFGPGTRLTVL.